This note documents a single T cell receptor (beta chain) sequence. Its antigen is not yet known. Per-nucleotide qualities are absent, and no much larger clonotype sits a single base away. Amplification of TCR beta CDR3 regions was carried out from RNA transcripts. The first round of RT-PCR for the TCR CDR3 was performed with the HTBI primer set and the Qiagen OneStep RT-PCR kit. Libraries were constructed in a second round of multiplex PCR, after which size selection and purification were performed. Paired-end sequencing of the libraries was performed with 100 bp reads on an Illumina HiSeq2000. The authors' analysis ran thus. Raw data were processed with SOAPnuke, discarding reads with adapters, uncalled bases, mean Phred below 15, or no exact constant-primer or identifier match. High-quality paired reads were merged using COPE v1.2.5, and each unique nucleotide sequence was defined as a clonotype. MiTCR v1.1 was used to align clonotypes to the IMGT TRBV, TRBD and TRBJ reference segments. Analysis was restricted to V-J combinations with a frequency above 0.0001, which covered approximately 99% of repertoires. The TCS score was defined as the ratio of F50 (clonal expansion) to E x V (chaos), calculated using BLOSUM62-based TCRdist between CDR3 peptides within each V-J. Welch's t-statistics and random forest reduced 450 to 600 V-J features to 10 to 15, which were used in a naive Bayes classifier (R e1071). TCRdb reprocessed the public reads (quality trimming at Q25 with fastp, clone calling with MiXCR) and kept in-frame beta chains. All rows with the same CDR3 protein become a single entry with the most common DNA and genes. The V and J calls follow TCRdb's processing rather than the paper's. For this sample there are about 270,000 distinct CDR3 sequences; over 20% appear just once. Approximately 60% of the sample rests with the top ten.

Germline trimming: 1 base from V, 14 bases from J; junction bases outside gene matches: 7. Including the terminal cysteine and phenylalanine, the CDR3 comprises 13 residues. Only CDR3 DNA remains: 39 bases, in frame from the first base. The CDR1 and CDR2 encoded by the germline V gene (reference sequence) are LNHNV and YYDKDF. This sample was taken from a study of T cells in Graves' hyperthyroidism and ophthalmopathy (dated by TCRdb to about 2019). A note on the overall study: Peripheral blood samples were taken at initial diagnosis, before any treatment was given. TCR V-J signatures able to tell the groups apart were searched for in a discovery cohort of 90 to 100 patients, of whom 43 had Graves' ophthalmopathy and 55 to 65 had stable Graves' hyperthyroidism. Prospective prediction of ophthalmopathy was tested in an independent validation cohort consisting of roughly 20 hyperthyroidism patients and approximately 16 patients who later progressed to ophthalmopathy. The approximately 100 discovery patients were divided at random into training and test sets in a 7:3 ratio. In addition, the study compared T-cell repertoires in thyroid tissue and in blood from several Graves' hyperthyroidism patients. Following sampling, methimazole starting at 30 mg daily was given to hyperthyroidism patients, and high-dose intravenous methylprednisolone was given to ophthalmopathy patients. The paper describes TCR Vbeta CDR3 sequencing of roughly 130 peripheral blood samples, made up of about 41 ophthalmopathy patients, some 76 hyperthyroidism patients and some 17 progressor patients.

Moderately to severely active disease, a Clinical Activity Score of at least 3, a NOSPECS grade of at least 4, and a duration under 3 months were present in ophthalmopathy patients. The study excluded patients with uncontrolled infections, other autoimmune diseases, pregnancy or lactation. Diagnoses were based on clinical symptoms, serum thyroxine and TRAb, thyroid ultrasound and orbital computed tomography. Ficoll-Paque density gradient centrifugation was used to isolate PBMCs from approximately 11 ml of fresh peripheral blood. Total RNA was extracted with Trizol reagent, and quality was checked on an Agilent 2100 Bioanalyzer. Findings and caveats that apply to the study as a whole: Most expanded thyroid clonotypes (frequency above 0.001) were also found in blood, which suggests that blood repertoires may mirror thyroid immune responses. Ophthalmopathy was separated from stable hyperthyroidism by a 13 V-J signature model, with just over 85% sensitivity and about 81% specificity obtained in cross-validation and 80%/75% obtained in testing. In validation, the model predicted progression to ophthalmopathy with approximately 69% sensitivity and 72% to 85% specificity, a median of 6.5 months before onset. Sample size was not statistically predetermined, and investigators were not blinded to group allocation.

This TCR was sampled from a man younger than 45 with Graves' ophthalmopathy. The sample comprised blood. The rearrangement joined TRBV15 to TRBJ2-5, and TRBD2 matches 10 of the central bases. The sequenced DNA: TGTGCCACCAGCAGAGGGGATGGGACTAGCGTCTACTTC. Its translation is CATSRGDGTSVYF.